What follows are 5 T cell receptor beta chains derived from one specimen sequenced in a study of T cell repertoires in ileal Crohn's disease. Time point given: neoterminal ileum biopsy at postoperative endoscopy, about 6 months after surgery. Some clones are missing from TCRdb's copy, which holds only in-frame ones; the method was immunoSEQ multiplex PCR. The sample comprises about 62,000 clones, 85% to 90% of which are singletons, and roughly 2% rests with the top ten. Sample: ileal tissue. These receptors were taken from an adult with Crohn's disease.

This clone was recorded once. V is TRBV6-5 and J is TRBJ2-1; possible D gene TRBD2, 5 bases. This CDR3 region has 15 residues. V was cut by 2 bases and J by 6 bases, with 14 bases left in between. Per the germline V gene, CDR1 is MNHEY and CDR2 is SVGAGI. The CDR3 coding sequence is TGTGCCAGCAGTTACCTAACGGACTTGGGCAATGAGCAGTTCTTC. Protein: CASSYLTDLGNEQFF.

This sequence joins TRBV7-2 and TRBJ2-6; D unresolved. Germline V gene data show CDR1 as SGHTA and CDR2 as FQGNSA. Deletions cut 1 base from V and 3 bases from J, with 4 bases between. CDR3 length: 14 amino acids. The CDR3 sequence is CASSLDSGANVLTF. The DNA of the CDR3 is TGTGCCAGCAGCTTAGATAGTGGGGCCAACGTCCTGACTTTC.

The chain joins TRBV11-3 to TRBJ2-3; 7 bases map to TRBD1. The trim removed 1 base at V and 4 bases at J, leaving 8 bases unmatched. The CDR3 spans 16 residues. Germline CDR1 and CDR2: SGHNT and YENEEA. The CDR3 DNA is TGTGCCAGCAGCTTAGGCGACAGGGAATTTGCAGATACGCAGTATTTT. Protein sequence: CASSLGDREFADTQYF.

The chain uses TRBV6-7 and TRBJ2-5, with 7 bases aligning to TRBD1. TRBV6-7 is recorded as an ORF, its role being uncertain. The CDR3 loop spans 15 amino acids. V shed 4 bases and J 5 bases; nucleotides not matched to a gene: 10. The CDR3 nucleotides read TGTGCCAGCAGTTTCAAGGGGGCTTCGGTGGAGACCCAGTACTTC. Translation gives CASSFKGASVETQYF.

This clone was picked up one time. V and J are TRBV7-9 and TRBJ2-1; D is unclear. V gave up 2 bases and J gave up 4 bases, with 9 bases separating them. This CDR3 is 14 amino acids long. Germline V gene sequence: CDR1 SEHNR, CDR2 FQNEAQ (reference sequence). The CDR3 DNA sequence: TGTGCCAGCAGCTTAAGCGTCAGATACAATGAGCAGTTCTTC. This translates into CASSLSVRYNEQFF.